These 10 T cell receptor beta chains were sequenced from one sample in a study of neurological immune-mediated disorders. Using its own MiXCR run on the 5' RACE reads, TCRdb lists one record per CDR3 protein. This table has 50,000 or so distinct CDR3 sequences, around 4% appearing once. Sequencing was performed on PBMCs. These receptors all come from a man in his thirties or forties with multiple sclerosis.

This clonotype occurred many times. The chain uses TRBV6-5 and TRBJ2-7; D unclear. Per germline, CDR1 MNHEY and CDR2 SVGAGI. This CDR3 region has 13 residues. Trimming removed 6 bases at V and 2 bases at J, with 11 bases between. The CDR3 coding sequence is TGTGCCAGCAGCCCTCAGATCGCCTACGAGCAGTACTTC. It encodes CASSPQIAYEQYF.

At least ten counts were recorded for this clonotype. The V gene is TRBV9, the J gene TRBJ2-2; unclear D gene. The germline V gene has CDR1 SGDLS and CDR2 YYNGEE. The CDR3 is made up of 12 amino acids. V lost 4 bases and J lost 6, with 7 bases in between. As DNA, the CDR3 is TGTGCCAGCAGCCCCCCCGCCGGGGAGCTGTTTTTT. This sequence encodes CASSPPAGELFF. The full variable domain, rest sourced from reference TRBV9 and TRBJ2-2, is DSGVTQTPKHLITATGQRVTLRCSPRSGDLSVYWYQQSLDQGLQFLIQYYNGEERAKGNILERFSAQQFPDLHSELNLSSLELGDSALYFCASSPPAGELFFGEGSRLTVL.

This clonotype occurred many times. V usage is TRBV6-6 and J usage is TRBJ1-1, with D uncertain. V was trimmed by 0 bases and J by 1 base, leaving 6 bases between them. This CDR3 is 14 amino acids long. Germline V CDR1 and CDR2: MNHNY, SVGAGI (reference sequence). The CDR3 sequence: CASSYSRGNTEAFF. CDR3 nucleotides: TGTGCCAGCAGTTACTCACGGGGGAACACTGAAGCTTTCTTT.

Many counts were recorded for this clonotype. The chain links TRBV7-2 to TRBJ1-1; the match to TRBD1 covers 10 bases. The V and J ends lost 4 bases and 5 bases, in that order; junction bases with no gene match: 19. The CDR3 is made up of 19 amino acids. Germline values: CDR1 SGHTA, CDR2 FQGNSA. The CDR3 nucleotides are TGTGCCAGCAGCTCCCCCCGGGACAGGGGTATTTCTTGGGGGACTGAAGCTTTCTTT. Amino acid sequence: CASSSPRDRGISWGTEAFF.

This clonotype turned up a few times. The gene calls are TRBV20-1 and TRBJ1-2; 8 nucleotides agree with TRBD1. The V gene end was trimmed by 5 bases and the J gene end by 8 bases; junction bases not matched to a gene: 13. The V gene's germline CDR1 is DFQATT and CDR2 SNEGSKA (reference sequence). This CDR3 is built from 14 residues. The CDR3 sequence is CSADRGNPTWGYTF. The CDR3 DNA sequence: TGCAGTGCTGACAGGGGAAACCCAACTTGGGGCTACACCTTC.

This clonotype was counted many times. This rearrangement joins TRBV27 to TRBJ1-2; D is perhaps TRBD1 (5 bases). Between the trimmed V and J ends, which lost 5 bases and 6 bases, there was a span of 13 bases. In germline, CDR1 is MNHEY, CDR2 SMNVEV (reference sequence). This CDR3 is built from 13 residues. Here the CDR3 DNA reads TGTGCCAGCAGTCAGCTTCGGGGGGATGGCTACACCTTC. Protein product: CASSQLRGDGYTF.

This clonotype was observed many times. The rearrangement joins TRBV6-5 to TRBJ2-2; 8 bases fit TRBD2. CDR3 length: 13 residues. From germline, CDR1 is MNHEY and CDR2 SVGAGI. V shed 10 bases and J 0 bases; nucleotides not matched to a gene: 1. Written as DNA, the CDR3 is TGTGCCACCGGGAGGGCGAACACCGGGGAGCTGTTTTTT. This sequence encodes CATGRANTGELFF.

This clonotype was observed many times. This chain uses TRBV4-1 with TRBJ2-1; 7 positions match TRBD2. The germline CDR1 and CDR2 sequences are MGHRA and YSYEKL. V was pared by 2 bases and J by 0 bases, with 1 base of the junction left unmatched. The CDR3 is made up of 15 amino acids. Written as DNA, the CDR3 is TGCGCCAGCAGCCAATCGGGGGGCTCCTACAATGAGCAGTTCTTC. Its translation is CASSQSGGSYNEQFF.

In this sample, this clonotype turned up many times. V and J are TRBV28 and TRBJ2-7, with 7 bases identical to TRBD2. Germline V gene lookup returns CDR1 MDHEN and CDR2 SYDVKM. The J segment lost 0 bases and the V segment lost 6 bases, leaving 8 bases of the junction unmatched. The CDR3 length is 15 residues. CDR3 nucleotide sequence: TGTGCCAGCAGCCCACCCGGGGGGAGCTCCTACGAGCAGTACTTC. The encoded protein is CASSPPGGSSYEQYF.

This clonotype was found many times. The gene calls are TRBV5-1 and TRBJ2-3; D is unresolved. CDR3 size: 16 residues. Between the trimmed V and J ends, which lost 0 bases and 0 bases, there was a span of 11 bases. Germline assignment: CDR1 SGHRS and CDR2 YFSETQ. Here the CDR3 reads CASSLEGRPSTDTQYF. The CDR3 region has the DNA TGCGCCAGCAGCTTGGAGGGAAGGCCAAGCACAGATACGCAGTATTTT.